Listed below are T cell receptor beta chains from one sample, sequenced in a study of T cells after yellow fever vaccination. TCRdb re-called the 5' RACE reads through MiXCR, storing one row per CDR3 protein. The sample includes about 45,000 distinct CDR3 sequences, approximately 6.3% of them seen just once. The sequences come from CD8+ T cells not binding an NS4B(214-222) dextramer, sorted from PBMCs, collected 45 days after the yellow fever booster vaccination. The source is a man between 25 and 39 years old who received the YFV17D yellow fever vaccine. Both conserved end residues are part of each CDR3. The order of the fields is D gene, V gene, J gene, clone size, CDR3 DNA, CDR3 protein. A D gene is named only where the DNA matches it firmly. Expanded clones get a size class; other rows say once, few or many, or leave the size out.

>TRBD2|TRBV19|TRBJ2-7|many
TGTGCCAGTAGTCTCCTGGGACTAGGAACGTACCACGAGCAGTACTTC
CASSLLGLGTYHEQYF
>.|TRBV15|TRBJ2-3|once
TGTGCCACCAGCCGCTGGGCCGTTACAGATACGCAGTATTTT
CATSRWAVTDTQYF
>.|TRBV6-5|TRBJ2-7|many
TGTGCCAGCAGTTACACGACAAACTACCCCATTACGTTC
CASSYTTNYPITF
>TRBD1|TRBV4-3|TRBJ2-3|many
TGCGCCAGCAGTCGCAGAGGGGGACAGTCATCAGATACGCAGTATTTT
CASSRRGGQSSDTQYF
>TRBD1|TRBV27|TRBJ2-5|many
TGTGCCAGCAGTTTTGGGACAGGGGATGGGGAGACCCAGTACTTC
CASSFGTGDGETQYF
>.|TRBV20-1|TRBJ2-7|many
TGCAGTGCAGCTAACCGGGACGAGAGCTCCTACGAGCAGTACTTC
CSAANRDESSYEQYF
>.|TRBV25-1|TRBJ2-7|many
TGTGCCAGCAGTGAATTAGACACCACCTACGAGCAGTACTTC
CASSELDTTYEQYF
>TRBD2|TRBV27|TRBJ2-7|many
TGTGCCAGCAGGGTACTAGCGGGAGTTCACGAGCAGTACTTC
CASRVLAGVHEQYF
>.|TRBV11-2|TRBJ2-7|few
TGTGCCAGCAGCTTAGATTGGCCCTACGAGCAGTACTTC
CASSLDWPYEQYF
>.|TRBV3-1|TRBJ2-1|many
TGTGCCAGCAGCCAAGCCCCGGCCCTGAGCTCCTACAATGAGCAGTTCTTC
CASSQAPALSSYNEQFF
>.|TRBV5-1|TRBJ2-2|many
TGCGCCAGCAGCTTGAAGGGCGGGGAGCTGTTTTTT
CASSLKGGELFF
>.|TRBV7-2|TRBJ2-7|many
TGTGCCAGCAGCTTAAATCATTACGAGCAGTACTTC
CASSLNHYEQYF
>TRBD1|TRBV6-5|TRBJ2-1|many
TGTGCCAGCAGTTTGGACAGGGGGGCGGGCAATGAGCAGTTCTTC
CASSLDRGAGNEQFF
>.|TRBV19|TRBJ2-1|many
TGTGCCAGTAGTATTCCGACAGACAATGAGCAGTTCTTC
CASSIPTDNEQFF
>.|TRBV15|TRBJ2-7|many
TGTGCCACCAGCAGAGAAGGATACGAGCAGTACTTC
CATSREGYEQYF
>.|TRBV4-3|TRBJ2-7|many
TGCGCCAGCAGCCAAGATACCCGCCGTTTGGGGTACGAGCAGTACTTC
CASSQDTRRLGYEQYF
>.|TRBV5-5|TRBJ2-1|few
TGTGCCAGCAGCGCCTGGGCTGCCCTAGAGCAGTTCTTC
CASSAWAALEQFF
>.|TRBV27|TRBJ2-1|many
TGTGCCAGCAGTCCCTGGGGGGACTCCAACAATGAGCAGTTCTTC
CASSPWGDSNNEQFF
>.|TRBV29-1|TRBJ2-3|.
TGCAGCGCCATCCCCAGCACAGATACGCAGTATTTT
CSAIPSTDTQYF
>.|TRBV20-1|TRBJ2-2|many
TGCAGTGCGCGGGACTTCTCGAACACCGGGGAGCTGTTTTTT
CSARDFSNTGELFF
>TRBD1|TRBV12-3/TRBV12-4|TRBJ2-6|many
TGTGCCAGCGCCCGGTCGGGGACGGGACAGGGGGCCTCTGGGGCCAACGTCCTGACTTTC
CASARSGTGQGASGANVLTF
>.|TRBV4-3|TRBJ2-7|many
TGCGCCAGCAGCCAAGAAATGAGCTCCTACGAGCAGTACTTC
CASSQEMSSYEQYF
>.|TRBV14|TRBJ2-6|many
TGTGCCAGCAGCCAGAGCACAGCTGGGGCCAACGTCCTGACTTTC
CASSQSTAGANVLTF
>.|TRBV25-1|TRBJ2-3|many
TGTGCCAGCAGAGGGGATACGCAGTATTTT
CASRGDTQYF
>.|TRBV9|TRBJ2-5|many
TGTGCCAGCAGCCCCTACAAGGCTCTGGAGACCCAGTACTTC
CASSPYKALETQYF
>.|TRBV7-9|TRBJ2-5|many
TGTGCCAGCAGCCGACCTGCCGAGGGGATACAAGAGACCCAGTACTTC
CASSRPAEGIQETQYF
>.|TRBV25-1|TRBJ2-7|.
TGTGCCAGCAGTGGATTCCTGACAGGCGCCTACGAGCAGTACTTC
CASSGFLTGAYEQYF
>.|TRBV6-5|TRBJ1-4|few
TGTGCCAGCAGTTACTCGGACGGTGAAAAACTGTTTTTT
CASSYSDGEKLFF
>TRBD2|TRBV29-1|TRBJ2-2|many
TGCAGCGTTGAGTACGCGACTAGCAACACCGGGGAGCTGTTTTTT
CSVEYATSNTGELFF
>.|TRBV7-3|TRBJ1-1|few
TGTGCCAGCAGCTTAACCCCAATGAACACTGAAGCTTTCTTT
CASSLTPMNTEAFF
>TRBD1|TRBV4-3|TRBJ2-7|many
TGCGCCAGCAGCCAGTGGGCAGGGGGATACGAGCAGTACTTC
CASSQWAGGYEQYF
>TRBD1|TRBV20-1|TRBJ2-1|many
TGCAGTGCTGCGGCCACAGGGGGCAGTAGCGTTGAGCAGTTCTTC
CSAAATGGSSVEQFF
>.|TRBV4-3|TRBJ2-1|many
TGCGCCAGCAGCCAAGTGGGGATCGCTAGTGAGCAGTTCTTC
CASSQVGIASEQFF
>TRBD2|TRBV27|TRBJ2-1|many
TGTGCCAGCAGTTTGCCGGGAGGGCTGAACAATGAGCAGTTCTTC
CASSLPGGLNNEQFF
>.|TRBV9|TRBJ1-2|many
TGTGCCAGCGGCCCCGTTGGGCAGGGAAGCGGCTACACCTTC
CASGPVGQGSGYTF
>.|TRBV29-1|TRBJ2-5|few
TGCAGCGTTGTCCCAGGCTATTCACAAGAGACCCAGTACTTC
CSVVPGYSQETQYF
>TRBD2|TRBV6-2/TRBV6-3|TRBJ2-1|few
TGTGCCAGCAGTTACTCGACAGTTGGTAGCGGGAGGGCCTTAGAGCAGTTCTTC
CASSYSTVGSGRALEQFF
>.|TRBV6-1|TRBJ2-3|many
TGTGCCAGCAGCGTACTTGGTGGGCTGCGCACAGATACGCAGTATTTT
CASSVLGGLRTDTQYF
>.|TRBV29-1|TRBJ2-5|few
TGCAGCGTTTGGGGGTTGAGTCTAGAGACCCAGTACTTC
CSVWGLSLETQYF
>.|TRBV4-3|TRBJ2-5|many
TGCGCCAGCAGCCAAGGCAGGGGTGAGACCCAGTACTTC
CASSQGRGETQYF
>TRBD1|TRBV12-3/TRBV12-4|TRBJ2-7|few
TGTGCCAGCAGTTTAAACAGGGGTTACTCCTACGAGCAGTACTTC
CASSLNRGYSYEQYF
>.|TRBV20-1|TRBJ2-7|.
TGCAGTGCCAGTTGGAGCTACGAGCAGTACTTC
CSASWSYEQYF
>.|TRBV29-1|TRBJ1-4|.
TGCAGCGTTGAAGACTCGCGCGAAGCAAGGGAAAAACTGTTTTTT
CSVEDSREAREKLFF
>.|TRBV5-5|TRBJ2-3|.
TGTGCCAGCAGCGGCCTGGAGTCCACAGATACGCAGTATTTT
CASSGLESTDTQYF
>TRBD1|TRBV7-9|TRBJ1-1|many
TGTGCCAGCAGCTTAGAGCCCGGACAGGGGGAAATATCTGCTTTCTTT
CASSLEPGQGEISAFF
>TRBD2|TRBV7-8|TRBJ2-7|many
TGTGCCAGCCGCCAACTAGCGGGGCTATCCTACGAGCAGTACTTC
CASRQLAGLSYEQYF
>.|TRBV6-5|TRBJ2-7|few
TGTGCCAGCAGGCAATCCTACGAGCAGTACTTC
CASRQSYEQYF
>.|TRBV12-3/TRBV12-4|TRBJ2-1|many
TGTGCCAGCAGTTATTCCGGGGAGCAGTTCTTC
CASSYSGEQFF
>TRBD2|TRBV12-3/TRBV12-4|TRBJ2-5|.
TGTGCCAGCAGTTTTTGGGGGACTAGCGGGGACCTAACTCAAGAGACCCAGTACTTC
CASSFWGTSGDLTQETQYF
>.|TRBV29-1|TRBJ1-2|many
TGCAGCGCTTATATAACAGGCCTGGAGACCTATGGCTACACCTTC
CSAYITGLETYGYTF
>.|TRBV9|TRBJ1-2|many
TGTGCCAGCAGCAGAGAGGGGGGTGAGATCTATGGCTACACCTTC
CASSREGGEIYGYTF
>.|TRBV29-1|TRBJ1-1|many
TGCAGCGTTGTAGACGGGACTGGGGCTTTCTTT
CSVVDGTGAFF
>TRBD2|TRBV20-1|TRBJ2-5|few
TGCAGTGCTTGGCTGACTAGCGGGAATGGAGGTCAAGAGACCCAGTACTTC
CSAWLTSGNGGQETQYF
>TRBD2|TRBV5-1|TRBJ2-1|.
TGCGCCAGCAGCTTGTCCCCGGGAGGCAATGAGCAGTTCTTC
CASSLSPGGNEQFF
>.|TRBV5-6|TRBJ2-7|many
TGTGCCAGCAGCTCGGACAGCTCCTACGAGCAGTACTTC
CASSSDSSYEQYF
>.|TRBV29-1|TRBJ2-2|many
TGCAGCGTTGCACCTCTTGACAGCCACACCGGGGAGCTGTTTTTT
CSVAPLDSHTGELFF
>.|TRBV27|TRBJ1-1|few
TGTGCCAGCAGTTCTATGCCCTACCGGGCCGACGTGAACACTGAAGCTTTCTTT
CASSSMPYRADVNTEAFF